Below are 24 T cell receptor beta chains sequenced from a single sample in a study of blood T cell repertoires in COVID-19. TCRdb keeps only in-frame clones here, not all; method: immunoSEQ multiplex PCR. Of more than 20,000 clones listed, around 87% are singletons. Sequencing was carried out using peripheral blood. Receptors originate from a human donor with active COVID-19. The donor label of this sample is uncertain.

The rearrangement uses TRBV5-6 and TRBJ1-1; no definite D call. CDR1 SGHDT and CDR2 YYEEEE come from the germline V gene. V was pared by 0 bases and J by 2 bases, with 11 bases between. The length of the CDR3 is 15 residues. The DNA for the CDR3 is TGTGCCAGCAGCTTGGTTGCAGGCCCAAACACTGAAGCTTTCTTT. The encoded protein is CASSLVAGPNTEAFF.

The genes are TRBV7-8 and TRBJ2-5; a weak D match, TRBD2 (5 bases). V lost 0 bases to trimming and J lost 7 bases, with 18 bases between them. The germline CDR1 and CDR2 sequences are SGHVS and FQNEAQ. The CDR3 loop spans 16 amino acids. The CDR3 sequence is CASSLAPGLALLTQYF. The CDR3 coding sequence is TGTGCCAGCAGCTTAGCGCCCGGACTGGCCTTACTGACCCAGTACTTC.

CDR3 residues: CASSSPSGQGVKNSPLHF. DNA of the CDR3: TGTGCCAGCAGCTCCCCCAGCGGACAGGGCGTAAAAAATTCACCCCTCCACTTT. The rearrangement uses TRBV7-9 and TRBJ1-6, with 8 bases lining up with TRBD1. V trimming: 4 bases; J trimming: 7 bases; junction bases outside the gene matches: 15. This CDR3 comprises 18 residues. Germline CDR1 SEHNR, CDR2 FQNEAQ (reference sequence).

This clone came up a few times. The genes are TRBV18 and TRBJ1-3; 11 nucleotides align to TRBD1. CDR3 length: 16 residues. J gave up 0 bases and V 5 bases, and 3 bases lay outside the gene matches. The germline CDR1 and CDR2 sequences are KGHSH and LQKENI. The CDR3 is CASSSGQGGSGNTIYF. CDR3 DNA sequence: TGTGCCAGCTCATCGGGACAGGGGGGCTCTGGAAACACCATATATTTT.

The DNA for the CDR3 is TGTGCCAGTAGTATCGGGACAGGGTCGTTAGACACTGAAGCTTTCTTT. Its protein is CASSIGTGSLDTEAFF. The chain recombines TRBV19 with TRBJ1-1; TRBD1 agrees at 9 bases. Trimming removed 3 bases from V and 3 bases from J; junction bases left unmatched: 8. CDR1 LNHDA and CDR2 SQIVND come from the germline V gene (reference sequence). CDR3 length: 16 amino acids.

This chain joins TRBV7-9 and TRBJ2-1, with D possibly TRBD1 on 5 matching bases. V lost 8 bases, J lost 0 bases, and 8 bases lay in between. Germline V gene sequence: CDR1 SEHNR, CDR2 FQNEAQ (reference sequence). This CDR3 contains 13 residues. The CDR3 protein is CASATGSYNEQFF. CDR3 nucleotides: TGTGCCAGCGCCACAGGCTCCTACAATGAGCAGTTCTTC.

This sequence joins TRBV5-1 and TRBJ2-3; 10 bases match TRBD1. The CDR3 totals 17 residues. Germline CDR1 is SGHRS and CDR2 is YFSETQ. V lost 4 bases to trimming and J lost 2 bases; unmatched junction nucleotides: 10. Written as DNA, the CDR3 is TGCGCCAGCAGCCCTAATTTGGGACAGGGGACCACAGATACGCAGTATTTT. Translation: CASSPNLGQGTTDTQYF. Filled out from reference TRBV5-1 and TRBJ2-3, the complete variable domain reads KAGVTQTPRYLIKTRGQQVTLSCSPISGHRSVSWYQQTPGQGLQFLFEYFSETQRNKGNFPGRFSGRQFSNSRSEMNVSTLELGDSALYLCASSPNLGQGTTDTQYFGPGTRLTVL.

This sequence joins TRBV5-4 and TRBJ1-2, with 12 positions matching TRBD1. The CDR3 spans 16 residues. From germline, CDR1 is SGHNT and CDR2 YYREEE (reference sequence). J was trimmed by 4 bases and V by 4 bases; bases with no gene match: 8. The CDR3 DNA reads as TGTGCCAGCAGCCTTGGGACAGGGGGCAGTTTCTATGGCTACACCTTC. It yields the protein CASSLGTGGSFYGYTF. Full variable domain (remainder filled in from reference TRBV5-4 and TRBJ1-2): ETGVTQSPTHLIKTRGQQVTLRCSSQSGHNTVSWYQQALGQGPQFIFQYYREEENGRGNFPPRFSGLQFPNYSSELNVNALELDDSALYLCASSLGTGGSFYGYTFGSGTRLTVV.

CDR3 bases: TGTGCCAGCAAATTCCCTCCGCGAAATTCACCCCTCCACTTT. Protein: CASKFPPRNSPLHF. This chain joins TRBV28 and TRBJ1-6; D unresolved. V was cut by 7 bases and J by 7 bases, with 14 bases left in between. CDR1 MDHEN and CDR2 SYDVKM come from the germline V gene. The CDR3 contains 14 residues.

The V and J genes are TRBV11-3 and TRBJ2-3; possibly TRBD2 for D (7 bases). The CDR3 consists of 16 residues. Germline loops: CDR1 SGHNT, CDR2 YENEEA. V lost 1 base, J lost 3 bases, and 14 bases lay in between. The CDR3 reads CASSLVRGAVTDTQYF. The DNA of the CDR3 is TGTGCCAGCAGCTTAGTTCGGGGGGCGGTTACAGATACGCAGTATTTT.

This clone was seen a handful of times. The chain combines TRBV5-1 with TRBJ2-1; 8 bases are shared with TRBD1. This CDR3 spans 17 amino acids. With V trimmed by 4 bases and J by 7 bases, 16 bases remained unmatched. In germline, CDR1 is SGHRS, CDR2 YFSETQ. DNA of the CDR3: TGCGCCAGCAGCGCCGACGCAGGGGGCGGCCTAGGGAATGAGCAGTTCTTC. Protein: CASSADAGGGLGNEQFF.

This chain links TRBV2 with TRBJ1-4; D possibly corresponds to TRBD1 (6 bases). The V end lost 2 bases, the J end lost 6 bases, and 10 bases lay between the germline ends. The germline V gene encodes CDR1 SNHLY and CDR2 FYNNEI. The CDR3 consists of 14 residues. Here the CDR3 reads CASSESRGDEKLFF. The DNA of the CDR3 is TGTGCCAGCAGTGAAAGCAGGGGAGATGAAAAACTGTTTTTT.

This chain joins TRBV6-4 and TRBJ2-4; D is perhaps TRBD1 (6 bases). This CDR3 has 16 amino acids. CDR1 is MRHNA and CDR2 is SNTAGT in the germline V gene. V was trimmed by 4 bases and J by 3 bases, leaving 16 bases between them. The DNA for the CDR3 is TGTGCCAGCAGTGGGAAATTGGACAGAGTCAAAAACATTCAGTACTTC. This encodes CASSGKLDRVKNIQYF.

The chain employs TRBV2 and TRBJ2-5; 13 bases agree with TRBD2. Losses at the gene ends were 6 bases for V and 2 bases for J; bases not matched to a gene: 0. The CDR3 length is 14 residues. Germline V gene sequence: CDR1 SNHLY, CDR2 FYNNEI. The CDR3 region has the DNA TGTGCCAGCAGGGGACTAGCGGGGCAAGAGACCCAGTACTTC. Translated: CASRGLAGQETQYF.

V gene TRBV6-5 combines with J gene TRBJ1-1, with 8 bases lining up with TRBD1. The ends lost 10 bases at V and 2 bases at J; junction bases unmatched: 9. The CDR3 contains 14 residues. The germline gives CDR1 MNHEY, CDR2 SVGAGI. As DNA, the CDR3 is TGTGCCACCATACGTGGACAGGGAAACACTGAAGCTTTCTTT. It is translated as CATIRGQGNTEAFF.

The chain carries TRBV9 and TRBJ2-5; TRBD2 agrees at 8 bases. This CDR3 is built from 14 residues. J was trimmed by 2 bases and V by 0 bases; bases with no gene match: 0. The germline gives CDR1 SGDLS, CDR2 YYNGEE. The CDR3 DNA sequence: TGTGCCAGCAGCGTAGCGGGGGGGCAAGAGACCCAGTACTTC. Its protein product is CASSVAGGQETQYF.

CDR3 coding DNA: TGCGCCAGCAGCTTGGCGGGACAGGCTGATGGCTACACCTTC. Protein sequence: CASSLAGQADGYTF. The J gene is TRBJ1-2, the V gene TRBV5-1, with 8 bases that match TRBD1. Per germline, CDR1 SGHRS and CDR2 YFSETQ. V lost 0 bases to trimming and J lost 6 bases; unmatched junction nucleotides: 4. This CDR3 region has 14 residues.

The chain employs TRBV6-5 and TRBJ1-2; 10 bases agree with TRBD1. Germline V gene sequence: CDR1 MNHEY, CDR2 SVGAGI. Trimming cost V 2 bases and J 4 bases; bases outside gene matches: 4. The CDR3 runs 15 residues. This CDR3 is CASSYPTGGVYGYTF. CDR3 DNA: TGTGCCAGCAGTTACCCGACAGGGGGCGTCTATGGCTACACCTTC.

The chain links TRBV5-1 to TRBJ2-3; 14 nucleotides agree with TRBD2. Trimming removed 4 bases from V and 6 bases from J; junction bases left unmatched: 10. This CDR3 spans 17 amino acids. CDR1 and CDR2 (germline): SGHRS, YFSETQ. The CDR3 DNA reads TGCGCCAGCAGCCACCGACTAGCGGGAGGGCCGGATGATACGCAGTATTTT. Translation: CASSHRLAGGPDDTQYF. Complete variable domain (other parts from reference TRBV5-1 and TRBJ2-3): KAGVTQTPRYLIKTRGQQVTLSCSPISGHRSVSWYQQTPGQGLQFLFEYFSETQRNKGNFPGRFSGRQFSNSRSEMNVSTLELGDSALYLCASSHRLAGGPDDTQYFGPGTRLTVL.

The V call is TRBV9, the J call TRBJ2-7, with 8 nucleotides matching TRBD2. Germline lookup yields CDR1 SGDLS and CDR2 YYNGEE. The CDR3 loop spans 17 amino acids. Trimming took 5 bases from V and 3 from J; bases not matched to a gene: 16. CDR3: CASSPRGAGDNSYEQYF. CDR3 in DNA: TGTGCCAGCAGTCCCAGGGGAGCGGGAGATAATAGCTACGAGCAGTACTTC.

A single count supports this clone. The CDR3 loop reads CASSLALGGGETQYF. Here the CDR3 DNA reads TGTGCCAGCAGCTTAGCGCTGGGGGGGGGAGAGACCCAGTACTTC. The chain couples TRBV7-9 to TRBJ2-5; the match to TRBD2 covers 7 bases. Germline V CDR1 and CDR2: SEHNR, FQNEAQ (reference sequence). Trimming removed 0 bases from V and 4 bases from J; junction bases left unmatched: 5. This CDR3 contains 15 residues.

The rearrangement uses TRBV27 and TRBJ2-1; D ambiguous. With 6 bases removed from V and 15 bases from J, the gap between germline ends came to 21 bases. This CDR3 contains 13 residues. CDR1 and CDR2 from the germline V gene are MNHEY and SMNVEV (reference sequence). CDR3 amino acids: CASSPPSRLWAFF. DNA of the CDR3: TGTGCCAGCAGCCCCCCGTCCCGGCTTTGGGCGTTCTTC.

The chain links TRBV14 to TRBJ2-7, with D tentatively TRBD1 (5 bases). Trimming removed 1 base at V and 4 bases at J, with 11 bases between. CDR1 and CDR2 (germline): SGHDN, FVKESK. This CDR3 is built from 14 residues. CDR3 DNA: TGTGCCAGCAGCCAAGTCGGACAACTTTACGAGCAGTACTTC. Amino acids: CASSQVGQLYEQYF.

The chain uses TRBV29-1 and TRBJ2-3; 12 bases match TRBD1. The CDR3 extends over 15 amino acids. V trimming: 1 base; J trimming: 2 bases; junction bases outside the gene matches: 1. The germline gives CDR1 SQVTM, CDR2 ANQGSEA. In nucleotides, the CDR3 is TGCAGCGTTGAAGGGGGACAGGGGGCCACAGATACGCAGTATTTT. It is translated as CSVEGGQGATDTQYF.